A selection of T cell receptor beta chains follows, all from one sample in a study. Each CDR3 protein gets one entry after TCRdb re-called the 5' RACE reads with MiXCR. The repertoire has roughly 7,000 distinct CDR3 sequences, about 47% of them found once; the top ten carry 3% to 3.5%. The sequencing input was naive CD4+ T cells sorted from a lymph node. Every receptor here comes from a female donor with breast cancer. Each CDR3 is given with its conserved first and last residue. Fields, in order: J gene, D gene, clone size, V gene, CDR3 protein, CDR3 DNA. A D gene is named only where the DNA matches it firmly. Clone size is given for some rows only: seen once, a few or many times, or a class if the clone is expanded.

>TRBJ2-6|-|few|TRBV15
CATSRVGANVLTF
TGTGCCACCAGCAGAGTTGGGGCCAACGTCCTGACTTTC
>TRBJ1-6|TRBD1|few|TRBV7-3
CASSLRTGVDSPLHF
TGTGCCAGCAGCTTAAGGACAGGGGTGGATTCACCCCTCCACTTT
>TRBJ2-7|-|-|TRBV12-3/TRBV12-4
CASSRGGDSYEQYF
TGTGCCAGCTCTAGGGGGGGTGACTCGTACGAGCAGTACTTC
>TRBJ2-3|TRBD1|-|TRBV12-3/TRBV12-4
CASSWTGVTDTQYF
TGTGCCAGCAGTTGGACAGGGGTAACAGATACGCAGTATTTT
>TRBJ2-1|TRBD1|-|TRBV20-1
CSATRDRGYNEQFF
TGCAGTGCTACCCGGGACAGGGGCTACAATGAGCAGTTCTTC
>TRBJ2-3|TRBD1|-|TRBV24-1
CATARDRGTDTQYF
TGTGCCACCGCACGGGACAGGGGCACAGATACGCAGTATTTT
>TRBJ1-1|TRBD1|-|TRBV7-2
CASSLFEGATEAFF
TGTGCCAGCAGCTTATTTGAGGGGGCCACTGAAGCTTTCTTT
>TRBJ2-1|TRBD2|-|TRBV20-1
CSASSGRFNEQFF
TGCAGTGCTTCTAGCGGGAGGTTCAATGAGCAGTTCTTC
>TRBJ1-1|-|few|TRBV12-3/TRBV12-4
CASSLTSEAFF
TGTGCCAGCAGCCTAACGTCGGAAGCTTTCTTT
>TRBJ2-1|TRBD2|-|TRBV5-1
CASRVGGAAYNEQFF
TGCGCCAGCAGAGTCGGGGGGGCCGCCTACAATGAGCAGTTCTTC
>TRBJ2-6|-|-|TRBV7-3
CASSSNSGANVLTF
TGTGCCAGCAGCTCCAACTCTGGGGCCAACGTCCTGACTTTC
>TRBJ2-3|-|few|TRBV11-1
CASSLAPGTTDTQYF
TGTGCCAGCAGCTTAGCACCGGGAACTACAGATACGCAGTATTTT
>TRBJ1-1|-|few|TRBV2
CASRSTGTEAFF
TGTGCCAGCAGGTCGACAGGCACTGAAGCTTTCTTT
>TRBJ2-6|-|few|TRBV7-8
CASSLVGSGANVLTF
TGTGCCAGCAGCTTAGTGGGGTCTGGGGCCAACGTCCTGACTTTC
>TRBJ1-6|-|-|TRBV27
CASGPLNSPLRF
TGTGCCAGCGGGCCTCTGAATTCACCCCTCCGCTTT
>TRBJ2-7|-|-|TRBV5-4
CASSLEAGGYEQYF
TGTGCCAGCAGCTTAGAGGCAGGAGGCTACGAGCAGTACTTC
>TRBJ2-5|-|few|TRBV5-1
CASSLGDLAGETQYF
TGCGCCAGCAGCTTGGGGGATCTAGCCGGAGAGACCCAGTACTTC
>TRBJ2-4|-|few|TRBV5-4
CASSLGNREENIQYF
TGTGCCAGCAGCTTGGGTAACAGGGAAGAAAACATTCAGTACTTC
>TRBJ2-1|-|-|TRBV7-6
CASSPNDGGRGEQFF
TGTGCCAGCAGCCCAAACGATGGGGGGCGGGGTGAGCAGTTCTTC
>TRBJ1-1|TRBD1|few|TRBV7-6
CASSSGDRDTEAFF
TGTGCCAGCAGCTCCGGCGACAGGGACACTGAAGCTTTCTTT
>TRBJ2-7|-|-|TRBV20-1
CSAIKPNSYEQYF
TGCAGTGCTATTAAACCCAACTCCTACGAGCAGTACTTC
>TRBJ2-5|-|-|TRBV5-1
CASSLSAQLDRLQDQYF
TGCGCCAGCAGCTTGTCAGCACAGTTGGACAGACTTCAGGACCAGTACTTC
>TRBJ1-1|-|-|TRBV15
CATSPGGTAGRGAFF
TGTGCCACCAGCCCTGGAGGAACCGCGGGTCGGGGGGCTTTCTTT
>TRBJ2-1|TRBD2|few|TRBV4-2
CASSQDGGDNEQFF
TGTGCCAGCAGCCAAGATGGGGGGGACAATGAGCAGTTCTTC
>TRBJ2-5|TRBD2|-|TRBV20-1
CSAREGTSGGAVETQYF
TGCAGTGCTAGAGAGGGGACTAGCGGGGGGGCCGTTGAGACCCAGTACTTC
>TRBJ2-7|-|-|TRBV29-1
CSVGFLGYEQYF
TGCAGCGTTGGTTTCTTGGGCTACGAGCAGTACTTC
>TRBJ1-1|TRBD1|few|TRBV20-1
CSAPRQGVDTEAFF
TGCAGTGCACCTAGACAGGGGGTGGACACTGAAGCTTTCTTT
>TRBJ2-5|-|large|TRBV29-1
CSTGETQYF
TGCAGCACAGGAGAGACCCAGTACTTC
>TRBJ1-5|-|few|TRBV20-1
CSARVGINQPQHF
TGCAGTGCTAGAGTGGGGATTAATCAGCCCCAGCATTTT
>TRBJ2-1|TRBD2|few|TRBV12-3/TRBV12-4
CASSSDSGDYNEQFF
TGTGCCAGCAGTTCTGATAGCGGGGACTACAATGAGCAGTTCTTC
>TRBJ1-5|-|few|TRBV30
CAWSVRSNQPQHF
TGTGCCTGGAGTGTACGTAGCAATCAGCCCCAGCATTTT
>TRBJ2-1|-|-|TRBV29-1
CSVERGASANEQFF
TGCAGCGTTGAACGGGGGGCGTCAGCCAATGAGCAGTTCTTC
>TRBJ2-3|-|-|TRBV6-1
CASSWAATSTDTQYF
TGTGCCAGCAGTTGGGCAGCCACTAGCACAGATACGCAGTATTTT
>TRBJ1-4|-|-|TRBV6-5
CASSRTPSSEKLFF
TGTGCCAGCAGTCGGACACCCTCTAGTGAAAAACTGTTTTTT
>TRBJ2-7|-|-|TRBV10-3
CAISGSSYEQYF
TGTGCCATCAGTGGAAGCTCCTACGAGCAGTACTTC
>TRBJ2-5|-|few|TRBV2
CASSETTTQETQYF
TGTGCCAGCAGTGAAACGACTACACAAGAGACCCAGTACTTC
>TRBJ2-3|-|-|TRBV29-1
CSASGGVGTDTQYF
TGCAGCGCCAGCGGCGGGGTAGGCACAGATACGCAGTATTTT
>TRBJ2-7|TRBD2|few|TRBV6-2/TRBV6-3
CASSYTSSGSVLAYEQYF
TGTGCCAGCAGTTACACGAGTAGCGGGAGCGTACTAGCCTACGAGCAGTACTTC
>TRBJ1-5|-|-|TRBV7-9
CASSKNSNQPQHF
TGTGCCAGCAGCAAAAATAGCAATCAGCCCCAGCATTTT
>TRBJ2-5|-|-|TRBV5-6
CASSAYREGETQYF
TGTGCCAGCAGCGCATACAGGGAAGGAGAGACCCAGTACTTC
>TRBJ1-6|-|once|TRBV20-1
CSATPGADSPLHF
TGCAGTGCTACCCCAGGGGCGGATTCACCCCTCCACTTT
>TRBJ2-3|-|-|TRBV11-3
CASSFGPRDTQYF
TGTGCCAGCAGCTTCGGACCGCGGGATACGCAGTATTTT
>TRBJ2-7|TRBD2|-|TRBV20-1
CSVTSGTTSYEQYF
TGCAGTGTTACTAGCGGGACGACCTCCTACGAGCAGTACTTC
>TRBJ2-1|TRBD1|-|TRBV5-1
CASSVQGAQNEQFF
TGCGCCAGCAGCGTCCAGGGGGCTCAGAATGAGCAGTTCTTC
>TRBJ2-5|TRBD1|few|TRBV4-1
CASSPTGIQETQYF
TGCGCCAGCAGCCCGACAGGGATCCAAGAGACCCAGTACTTC
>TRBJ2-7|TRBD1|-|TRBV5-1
CASGGTGASLEQYF
TGCGCCAGCGGCGGGACAGGGGCATCTCTCGAGCAGTACTTC
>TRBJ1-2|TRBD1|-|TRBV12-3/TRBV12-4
CASSLLTGGGYTF
TGTGCCAGCAGTTTACTGACAGGGGGTGGCTACACCTTC
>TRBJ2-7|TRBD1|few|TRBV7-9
CASSSPGQGDEQYF
TGTGCCAGCAGCTCCCCGGGACAGGGGGATGAGCAGTACTTC
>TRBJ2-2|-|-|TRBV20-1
CSATRQALNTGELFF
TGCAGTGCTACCCGACAGGCGCTGAACACCGGGGAGCTGTTTTTT
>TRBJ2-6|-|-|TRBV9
CASSFEGGSGANVLTF
TGTGCCAGCAGCTTCGAAGGGGGCTCTGGGGCCAACGTCCTGACTTTC
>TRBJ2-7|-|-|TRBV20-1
CSAHPTSSSEQYF
TGCAGTGCTCACCCGACTAGTTCAAGCGAGCAGTACTTC
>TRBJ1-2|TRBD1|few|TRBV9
CASSQGQGSPGNYGYTF
TGTGCCAGCAGCCAGGGACAGGGGAGCCCAGGCAACTATGGCTACACCTTC
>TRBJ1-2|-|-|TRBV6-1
CASTATANYGYTF
TGTGCCAGCACTGCGACTGCTAACTATGGCTACACCTTC
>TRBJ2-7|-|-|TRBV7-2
CASSLESSSYEQYF
TGTGCCAGCAGCTTAGAATCGAGTTCCTACGAGCAGTACTTC
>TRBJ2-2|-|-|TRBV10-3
CAISESGGGFSGELFF
TGTGCCATCAGTGAATCGGGCGGAGGGTTTTCCGGGGAGCTGTTTTTT
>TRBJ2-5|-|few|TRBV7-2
CASSGAGRETQYF
TGTGCCAGCAGCGGAGCCGGGCGGGAGACCCAGTACTTC
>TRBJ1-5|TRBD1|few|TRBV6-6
CASSYSGGQGNSQPQHF
TGTGCCAGCAGTTACTCGGGGGGACAGGGGAATTCTCAGCCCCAGCATTTT
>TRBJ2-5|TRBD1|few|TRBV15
CATSSRDRDETQYF
TGTGCCACCAGCTCCCGGGACAGGGATGAGACCCAGTACTTC
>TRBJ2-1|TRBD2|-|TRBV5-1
CASSLDGGGYSEQFF
TGCGCCAGCAGCTTGGACGGGGGGGGATACAGTGAGCAGTTCTTC
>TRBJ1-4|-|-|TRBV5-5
CASSRDNNEKLFF
TGTGCCAGCAGCAGGGACAATAATGAAAAACTGTTTTTT